The T cell receptor beta chain described here comes from a study of T cell responses to AZD1222 COVID-19 vaccine. With respect to this clone: No antigen is known for it.

Here immunoSEQ multiplex PCR was the method, and the copy in TCRdb shows in-frame clones only, minus some. The data show roughly 110,000 clones, roughly nine tenths seen once. Study-level points and caveats: Clonal diversity may have been underestimated in mostly white British donors. Only after the peak T cell response were repertoires sampled.

Source: peripheral blood, taken 28 days after the second AZD1222 dose. This clonotype was obtained from an adult who received the AZD1222 COVID-19 vaccine.

Here the CDR3 DNA reads TGTGCCAGCAGCCCAGCCCGGTTATCCTACGAGCAGTACTTC. This sequence encodes CASSPARLSYEQYF. The chain joins TRBV7-8 to TRBJ2-7; D remains ambiguous. This CDR3 is built from 14 residues. Germline lookup yields CDR1 SGHVS and CDR2 FQNEAQ. The ends were cut back, 5 bases at V and 1 base at J, with 12 bases in the middle.